This TCR beta chain is drawn from a study of T cell responses to AZD1222 COVID-19 vaccine (dated by TCRdb to the early 2020s). The study in broad terms: TCR sequencing was performed for 230 to 250 trial participants, of whom about 210 were given two doses of AZD1222 and around 26 were given two doses of MenACWY control vaccine. Enrollment into the trials was organized by age into subgroups of 18-55, 56-69 and 70-plus years, and those subgroups contained approximately 160, 26 and 62 TCR-sequenced participants, respectively.

The sample's time point label is to be understood as: baseline before first vaccination. What this sample's treatment or condition label stands for: meningococcal conjugate vaccine given as trial control. Samples from vaccinated people were obtained from the UK trials COV001 and COV002, which included a single-blind randomized controlled phase 2/3 trial of AZD1222 (ChAdOx1 nCoV-19) in healthy adults. For TCRbeta chain sequencing, PBMC samples were collected from trial participants at day 0 and at day 28 after the second dose. Paper-wide results and their limitations: After two AZD1222 doses, spike-specific TCR breadth and depth were significantly higher than at day 0 and than in MenACWY recipients. Only five to seven AZD1222 recipients were SARS-CoV-2 seropositive at baseline, limiting conclusions about previously exposed vaccinees. Epitopes outside the regions mutated in the B.1.351 and B.1.1.7 variants were reportedly recognized by nearly half of the unique spike-specific TCRs. No day 14 peak-response samples were available, so repertoires were characterized only after the peak T cell response. Participants were mostly white British and included more females than males, and it was suggested by the authors that clonal diversity may have been underestimated. Vaccine-associated CD4 TCRs spanned the whole spike protein, with dominant responses in regions 160-218 and 743-854. The 56-69-year group was small, and its depth increase did not reach significance, likely because of low power.

V is clipped by 0 bases and J by 2 bases, and the sequence between their germline boundaries is 5 bases long. The CDR3 starts with the cysteine, ends with the phenylalanine, and has 14 residues. The kept DNA is CDR3 alone, 42 bases in frame from the first base. From a lookup of the germline V gene (reference sequence), CDR1 and CDR2 are WNHNN and SYGVQD. Worth noting for this clone: Its antigen target is currently unknown. Base quality data are lacking; no much larger clone is found one base away.

The CDR3 regions of human TCRbeta chains were analyzed by immunosequencing. In the paper's pipeline: TCRs in the repertoires were compared against a reference library of SARS-CoV-2-specific TCRs that had been generated with the MIRA antigen-specificity platform. Breadth was defined as the fraction of unique TCRs that were SARS-CoV-2-associated, and depth was defined as the fraction of total T cells that were SARS-CoV-2-associated. Using the MIRA data, every spike-specific TCR was mapped to the spike region that the TCR reacted to and assigned to either a CD4 or a CD8 class. Log10-transformed breadth and depth values were compared by one-way ANOVA with Sidak's multiple comparisons tests. Not all clones reach the TCRdb copy of this immuneACCESS table, which keeps in-frame sequences only. Checked studies attribute under half of the gap to unresolved V genes and leave the rest unexplained. V and J calls plus clone size are reproduced from that table; the DNA served to infer D and trimming. Across this sample there are roughly 140,000 clones, with about 90% seen only once. 2.5% to 3% of the sample goes to the ten largest clones.

The sequences come from peripheral blood, collected on day 0 of MenACWY control vaccination. The chain couples TRBV10-1 to TRBJ2-1; the D gene remains uncertain. This receptor was taken from an adult in good health. In nucleotides, the sequence is TGCGCCAGCAGTGAGTCGAATCCCTACAATGAGCAGTTCTTC. Translated, it gives CASSESNPYNEQFF.